This T cell receptor beta chain was identified in a study of Graves' ophthalmopathy and Graves' hyperthyroidism. General study findings and limits: Most expanded thyroid clonotypes above 0.001 frequency also appeared in blood. Both an approximately 69% sensitivity and an approximately 77% specificity characterized the model's predictions of ophthalmopathy progression.

Between the trimmed V and J ends, which lost 6 bases and 9 bases, there was a span of 18 bases. CDR3 size: 14 residues. This clonotype was observed a few times. As yet, its antigen is unknown. RNA transcripts served as template for amplifying TCR beta CDR3 sequences. HTBI primers were employed in first-round RT-PCR, then a second-round multiplex PCR followed. TCRdb re-called the multiplex PCR reads through MiXCR, storing one row per CDR3 protein. The table includes more than 300,000 distinct CDR3 sequences, 15% detected once. The authors isolated PBMCs from more than 9 ml of fresh peripheral blood. The material sequenced was peripheral blood. The clonotype originates from a young woman with stable Graves' hyperthyroidism. The chain couples TRBV12-3 or TRBV12-4 to TRBJ1-5; maybe TRBD1 (6 bases). DNA of the CDR3: TGTGCCAGCAGGACCGGGACATACGAAGGGCCCCAGCATTTT. Translated: CASRTGTYEGPQHF.